This T cell receptor (beta chain) was identified during a study of blood T cell repertoires in COVID-19. Sequencing used immunoSEQ multiplex PCR; TCRdb keeps in-frame clones, though not all of them. The table lists 340,000 or so clones, around 83% of them singletons. The CDR3 spans 14 residues. Trimming removed 2 bases at V and 3 bases at J, with 10 bases between. Germline assignment: CDR1 SNHLY and CDR2 FYNNEI. Sequenced: peripheral blood. The chain carries TRBV2 and TRBJ1-2; D ambiguous. The TCR comes from a man younger than 45 with active or convalescent COVID-19. The CDR3 is CASSESGRYYGYTF. The CDR3 nucleotides are TGTGCCAGCAGTGAATCGGGGAGATACTATGGCTACACCTTC.